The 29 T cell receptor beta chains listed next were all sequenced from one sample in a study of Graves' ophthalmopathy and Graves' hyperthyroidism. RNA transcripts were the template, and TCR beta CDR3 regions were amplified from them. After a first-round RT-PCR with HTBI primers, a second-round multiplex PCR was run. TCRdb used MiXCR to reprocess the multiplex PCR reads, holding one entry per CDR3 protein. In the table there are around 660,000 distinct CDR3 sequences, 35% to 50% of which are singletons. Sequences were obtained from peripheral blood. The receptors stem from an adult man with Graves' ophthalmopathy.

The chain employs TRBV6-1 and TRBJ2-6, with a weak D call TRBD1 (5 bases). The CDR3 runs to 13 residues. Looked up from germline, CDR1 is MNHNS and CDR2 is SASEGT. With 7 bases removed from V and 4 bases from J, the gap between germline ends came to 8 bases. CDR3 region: CASMRQGANVLTF. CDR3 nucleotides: TGTGCCAGCATGAGACAGGGGGCCAACGTCCTGACTTTC.

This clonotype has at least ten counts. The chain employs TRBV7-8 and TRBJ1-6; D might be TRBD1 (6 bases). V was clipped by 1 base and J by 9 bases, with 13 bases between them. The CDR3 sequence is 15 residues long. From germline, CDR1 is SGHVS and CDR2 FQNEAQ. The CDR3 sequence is CASSLVGRGISPLHF. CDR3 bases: TGTGCCAGCAGCTTAGTTGGCAGGGGTATTTCACCCCTCCACTTT.

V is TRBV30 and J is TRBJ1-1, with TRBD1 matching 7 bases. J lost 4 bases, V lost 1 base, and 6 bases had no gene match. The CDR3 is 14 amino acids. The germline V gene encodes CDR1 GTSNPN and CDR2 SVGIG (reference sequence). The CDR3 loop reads CAWSGDSLSTEAFF. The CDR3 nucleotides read TGTGCCTGGAGTGGGGACAGCTTATCCACTGAAGCTTTCTTT.

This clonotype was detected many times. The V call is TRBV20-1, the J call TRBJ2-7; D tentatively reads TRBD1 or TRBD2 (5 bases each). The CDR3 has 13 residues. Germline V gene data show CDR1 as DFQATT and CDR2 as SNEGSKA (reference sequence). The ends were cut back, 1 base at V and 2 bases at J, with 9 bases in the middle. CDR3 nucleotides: TGCAGTGCTAGAGGAGGGGAAGCCTACGAGCAGTACTTC. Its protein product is CSARGGEAYEQYF.

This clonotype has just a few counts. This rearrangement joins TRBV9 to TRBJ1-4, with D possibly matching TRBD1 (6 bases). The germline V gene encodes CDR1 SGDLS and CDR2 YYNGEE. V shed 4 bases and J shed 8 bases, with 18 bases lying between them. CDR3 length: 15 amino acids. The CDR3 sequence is CASSLDAGVEEKLFF. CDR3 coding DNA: TGTGCCAGCAGCTTAGACGCAGGGGTCGAAGAAAAACTGTTTTTT.

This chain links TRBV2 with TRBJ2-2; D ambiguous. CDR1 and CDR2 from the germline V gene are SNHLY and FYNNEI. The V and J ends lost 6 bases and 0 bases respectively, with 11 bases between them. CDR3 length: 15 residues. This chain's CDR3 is CASRPRAANTGELFF. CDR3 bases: TGTGCCAGCAGGCCCCGGGCGGCGAACACCGGGGAGCTGTTTTTT.

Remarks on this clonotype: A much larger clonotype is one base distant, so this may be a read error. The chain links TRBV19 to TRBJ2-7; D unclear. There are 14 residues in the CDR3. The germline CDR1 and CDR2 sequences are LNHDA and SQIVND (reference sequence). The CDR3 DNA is TGTGCCAGTAGAGTTGAATTAGGGTCTTACGAGCAGTGCTTC. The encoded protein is CASRVELGSYEQCF.

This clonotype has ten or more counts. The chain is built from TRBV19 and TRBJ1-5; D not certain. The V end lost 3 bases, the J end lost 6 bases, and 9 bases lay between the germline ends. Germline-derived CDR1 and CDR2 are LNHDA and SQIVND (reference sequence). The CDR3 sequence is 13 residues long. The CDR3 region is CASSILLVQPQHF. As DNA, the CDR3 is TGTGCCAGTAGTATTTTACTGGTTCAGCCCCAGCATTTT. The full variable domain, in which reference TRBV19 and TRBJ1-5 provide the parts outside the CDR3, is DGGITQSPKYLFRKEGQNVTLSCEQNLNHDAMYWYRQDPGQGLRLIYYSQIVNDFQKGDIAEGYSVSREKKESFPLTVTSAQKNPTAFYLCASSILLVQPQHFGDGTRLSIL.

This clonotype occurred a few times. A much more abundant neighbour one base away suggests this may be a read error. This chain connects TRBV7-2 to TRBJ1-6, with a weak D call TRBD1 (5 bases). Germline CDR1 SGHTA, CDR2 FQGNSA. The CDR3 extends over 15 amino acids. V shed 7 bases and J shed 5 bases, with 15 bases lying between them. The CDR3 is CASNPHPGHNSPLHF. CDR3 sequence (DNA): TGTGCCAGCAACCCCCATCCGGGGCATAATTCACCCCTCCACTTT.

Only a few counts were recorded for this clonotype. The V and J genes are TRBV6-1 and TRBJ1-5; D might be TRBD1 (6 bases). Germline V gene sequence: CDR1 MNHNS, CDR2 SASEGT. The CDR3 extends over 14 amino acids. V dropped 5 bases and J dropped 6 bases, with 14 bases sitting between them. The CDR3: CASSLGGSRQPQHF. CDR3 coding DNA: TGTGCCAGCAGTTTAGGGGGGTCCCGTCAGCCCCAGCATTTT.

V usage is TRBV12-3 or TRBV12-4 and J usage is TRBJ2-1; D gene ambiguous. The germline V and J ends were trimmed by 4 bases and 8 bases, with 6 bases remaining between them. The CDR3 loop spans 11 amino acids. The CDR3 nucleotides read TGTGCCAGCAGTTCGAACTATGAGCAGTTCTTC. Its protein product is CASSSNYEQFF.

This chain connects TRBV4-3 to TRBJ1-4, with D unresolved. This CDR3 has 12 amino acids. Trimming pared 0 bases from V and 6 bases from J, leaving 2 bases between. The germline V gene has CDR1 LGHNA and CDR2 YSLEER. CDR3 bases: TGCGCCAGCAGCCAAGATGATGAAAAACTGTTTTTT. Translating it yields CASSQDDEKLFF.

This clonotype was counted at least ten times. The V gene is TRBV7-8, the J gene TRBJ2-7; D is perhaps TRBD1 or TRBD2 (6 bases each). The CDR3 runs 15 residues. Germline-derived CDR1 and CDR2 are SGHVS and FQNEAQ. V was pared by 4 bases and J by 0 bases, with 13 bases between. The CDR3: CASSYGGTNSYEQYF. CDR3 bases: TGTGCCAGCAGCTACGGCGGGACAAACTCCTACGAGCAGTACTTC.

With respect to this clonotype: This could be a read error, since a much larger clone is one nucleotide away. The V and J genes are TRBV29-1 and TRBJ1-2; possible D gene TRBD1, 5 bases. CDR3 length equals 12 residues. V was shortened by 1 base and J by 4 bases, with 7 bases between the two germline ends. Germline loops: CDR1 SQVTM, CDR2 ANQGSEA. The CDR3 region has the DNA TGCAGCGTTGAAGGACAGCCCTATGGCTACACCTTC. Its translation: CSVEGQPYGYTF.

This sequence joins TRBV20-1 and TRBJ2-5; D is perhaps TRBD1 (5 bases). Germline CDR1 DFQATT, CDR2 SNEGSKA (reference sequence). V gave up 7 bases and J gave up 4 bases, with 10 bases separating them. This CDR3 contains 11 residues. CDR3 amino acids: CSEDIGETQYF. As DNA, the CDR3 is TGCAGTGAGGACATAGGAGAGACCCAGTACTTC.

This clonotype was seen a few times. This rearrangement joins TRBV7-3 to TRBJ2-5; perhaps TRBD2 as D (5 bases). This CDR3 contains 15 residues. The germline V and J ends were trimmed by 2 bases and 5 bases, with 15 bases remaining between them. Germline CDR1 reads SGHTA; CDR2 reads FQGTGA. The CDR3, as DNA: TGTGCCAGCAGCTTATATGGCGGGTCCGGGGAGACCCAGTACTTC. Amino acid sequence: CASSLYGGSGETQYF.

CDR3 in DNA: TGTGCCAGCAGTCAACAGACAGGGGGGGGTCACGGCTACACCTTC. This gives the protein CASSQQTGGGHGYTF. The V call is TRBV6-6, the J call TRBJ1-2; 9 nucleotides align to TRBD1. The CDR3 is 15 amino acids. CDR1 is MNHNY, CDR2 SVGAGI, per germline (reference sequence). V was clipped by 5 bases and J by 8 bases; unmatched bases: 12.

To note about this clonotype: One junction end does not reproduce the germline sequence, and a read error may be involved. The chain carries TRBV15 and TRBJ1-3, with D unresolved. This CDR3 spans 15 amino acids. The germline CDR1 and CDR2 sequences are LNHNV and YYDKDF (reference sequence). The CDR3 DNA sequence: TGTGTCACCAGCAGAGATCAGACCTCGGGAAACACCATATATTTT. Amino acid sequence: CVTSRDQTSGNTIYF.

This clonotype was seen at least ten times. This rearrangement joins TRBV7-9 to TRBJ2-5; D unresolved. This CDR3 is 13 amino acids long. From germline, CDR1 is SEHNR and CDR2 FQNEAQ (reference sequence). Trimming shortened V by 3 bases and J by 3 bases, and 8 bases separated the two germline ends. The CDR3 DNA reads TGTGCCAGCAGCTTCCGACTGGAAGAGACCCAGTACTTC. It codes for CASSFRLEETQYF.

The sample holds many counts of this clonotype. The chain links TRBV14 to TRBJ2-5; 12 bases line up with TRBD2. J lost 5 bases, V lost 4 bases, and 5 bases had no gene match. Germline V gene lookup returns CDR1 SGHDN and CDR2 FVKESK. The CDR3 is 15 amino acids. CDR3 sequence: CASSPTSGSFETQYF. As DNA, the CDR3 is TGTGCCAGCAGCCCGACTAGCGGGAGTTTCGAGACCCAGTACTTC.

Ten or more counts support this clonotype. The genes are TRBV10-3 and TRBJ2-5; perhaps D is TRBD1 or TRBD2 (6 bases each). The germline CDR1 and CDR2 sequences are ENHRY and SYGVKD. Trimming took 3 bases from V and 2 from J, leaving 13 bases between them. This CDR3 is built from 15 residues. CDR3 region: CAISDIGGTQETQYF. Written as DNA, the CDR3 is TGTGCCATCAGTGACATCGGCGGGACACAAGAGACCCAGTACTTC.

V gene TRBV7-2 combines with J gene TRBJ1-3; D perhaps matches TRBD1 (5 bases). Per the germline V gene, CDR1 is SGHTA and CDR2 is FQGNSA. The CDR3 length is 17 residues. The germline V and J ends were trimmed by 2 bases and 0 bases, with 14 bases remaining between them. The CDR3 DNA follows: TGTGCCAGCAGCTTACCGAGGGGTGGGAGCTCTGGAAACACCATATATTTT. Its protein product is CASSLPRGGSSGNTIYF.

The CDR3: CASSLSGVRDRGYQETQYF. DNA of the CDR3: TGTGCCAGCAGCTTAAGTGGCGTCCGAGACAGGGGGTACCAAGAGACCCAGTACTTC. V and J are TRBV11-2 and TRBJ2-5, with 9 bases aligning to TRBD1. Per germline, CDR1 SGHAT and CDR2 FQNNGV. V shed 2 bases and J 0 bases; nucleotides not matched to a gene: 13. This CDR3 has 19 residues.

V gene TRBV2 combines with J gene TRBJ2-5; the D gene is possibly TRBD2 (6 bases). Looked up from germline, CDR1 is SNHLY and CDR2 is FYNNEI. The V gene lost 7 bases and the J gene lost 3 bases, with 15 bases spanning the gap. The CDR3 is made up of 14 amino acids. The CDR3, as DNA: TGTGCCAGCATTAACTTGGGGGGAAAAGAGACCCAGTACTTC. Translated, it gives CASINLGGKETQYF.

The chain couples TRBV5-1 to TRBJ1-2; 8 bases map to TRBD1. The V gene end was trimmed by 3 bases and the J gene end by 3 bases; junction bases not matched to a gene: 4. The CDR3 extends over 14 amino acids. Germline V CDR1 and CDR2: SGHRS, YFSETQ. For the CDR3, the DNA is TGCGCCAGCAGCTCGGGACAGGCTGACTATGGCTACACCTTC. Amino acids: CASSSGQADYGYTF. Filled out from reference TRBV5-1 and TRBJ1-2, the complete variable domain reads KAGVTQTPRYLIKTRGQQVTLSCSPISGHRSVSWYQQTPGQGLQFLFEYFSETQRNKGNFPGRFSGRQFSNSRSEMNVSTLELGDSALYLCASSSGQADYGYTFGSGTRLTVV.

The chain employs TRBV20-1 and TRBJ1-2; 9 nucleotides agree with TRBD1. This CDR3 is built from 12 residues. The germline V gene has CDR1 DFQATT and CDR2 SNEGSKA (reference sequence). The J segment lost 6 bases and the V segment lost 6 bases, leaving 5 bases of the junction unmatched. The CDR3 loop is CSAAGTGNGYTF. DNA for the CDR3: TGCAGTGCAGCCGGGACAGGGAATGGCTACACCTTC.

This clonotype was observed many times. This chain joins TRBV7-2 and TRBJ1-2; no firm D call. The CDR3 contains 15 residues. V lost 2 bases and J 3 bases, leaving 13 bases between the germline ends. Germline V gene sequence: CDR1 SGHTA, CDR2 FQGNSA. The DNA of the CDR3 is TGTGCCAGCAGCTTACAGCCGACACTTCACTATGGCTACACCTTC. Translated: CASSLQPTLHYGYTF.

The CDR3 is CASKGREGAYGYTF. CDR3 in DNA: TGTGCCAGCAAGGGAAGGGAGGGGGCCTATGGCTACACCTTC. This chain uses TRBV2 with TRBJ1-2, with 7 bases fitting TRBD1. The CDR3 spans 14 residues. Germline V gene sequence: CDR1 SNHLY, CDR2 FYNNEI. The V and J ends lost 7 bases and 4 bases, in that order; junction bases with no gene match: 9.

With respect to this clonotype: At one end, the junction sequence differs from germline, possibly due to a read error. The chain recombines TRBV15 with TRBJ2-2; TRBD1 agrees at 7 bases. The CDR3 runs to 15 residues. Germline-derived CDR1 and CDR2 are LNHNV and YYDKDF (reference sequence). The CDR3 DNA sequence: TGTGCCACCAGCAGAGACCGACAGGGTCGTCGGGGAGCTGTTTTT. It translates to CATSRDRQGRRGAVF.